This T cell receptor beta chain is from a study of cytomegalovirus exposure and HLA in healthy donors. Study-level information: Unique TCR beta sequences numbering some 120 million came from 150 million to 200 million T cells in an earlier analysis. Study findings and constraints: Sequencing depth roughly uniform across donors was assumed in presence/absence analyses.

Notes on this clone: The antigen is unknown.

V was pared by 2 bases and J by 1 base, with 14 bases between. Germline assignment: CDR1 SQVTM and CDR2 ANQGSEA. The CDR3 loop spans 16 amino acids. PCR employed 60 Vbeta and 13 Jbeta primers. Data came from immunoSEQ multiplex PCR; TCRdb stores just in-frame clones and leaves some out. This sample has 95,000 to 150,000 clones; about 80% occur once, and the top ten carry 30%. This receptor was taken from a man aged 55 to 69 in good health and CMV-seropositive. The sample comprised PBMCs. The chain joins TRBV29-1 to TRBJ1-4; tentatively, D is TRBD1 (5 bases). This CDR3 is CSVESETAITNEKLFF. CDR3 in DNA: TGCAGCGTTGAATCAGAGACAGCCATAACTAATGAAAAACTGTTTTTT.